This T cell receptor (beta chain) originates from a study of blood T cell repertoires in COVID-19. The CDR3 is 13 residues long. The germline gives CDR1 MDHEN, CDR2 SYDVKM. Trimming removed 8 bases from V and 4 bases from J, with 14 bases in between. Using immunoSEQ multiplex PCR, the repertoire was profiled, and TCRdb retains in-frame clones only, with some absent. Of a few hundred thousand clones in the sample, about 90% were seen once. V is TRBV28 and J is TRBJ1-2; D perhaps matches TRBD1 (6 bases). Sequencing was performed on peripheral blood. This TCR came from an older woman with COVID-19, enrolled during active disease. The CDR3: CASGEGGAYGYTF. The CDR3 bases are TGTGCCAGCGGGGAGGGGGGGGCCTATGGCTACACCTTC.